These 6 T cell receptor beta chains came from one sample sequenced in a study of blood T cell repertoires in COVID-19. TCRdb's copy holds only in-frame clones and misses some; the assay was immunoSEQ multiplex PCR. The sample shows roughly 150,000 clones, around 88% of them seen only once. Sequenced material: peripheral blood. These receptors were taken from a woman in her 70s who had recovered from COVID-19.

This chain connects TRBV28 to TRBJ2-6, with 9 positions matching TRBD2. V lost 3 bases to trimming and J lost 0 bases; unmatched junction nucleotides: 9. The V gene's germline CDR1 is MDHEN and CDR2 SYDVKM. The CDR3 is 19 amino acids. The CDR3 DNA is TGTGCCAGCAGTTTTCGGGGACTAGCCCGATACTCTGGGGCCAACGTCCTGACTTTC. Its translation: CASSFRGLARYSGANVLTF.

This rearrangement joins TRBV10-3 to TRBJ1-6, with D possibly TRBD1 on 5 matching bases. Germline CDR1 and CDR2: ENHRY and SYGVKD. This CDR3 is built from 16 residues. Deletions cut 4 bases from V and 7 bases from J, with 17 bases between. In nucleotides, the CDR3 is TGTGCCATCAGTGGGCAGGGAGGAGCGGGGAATTCACCCCTCCACTTT. Translated, it gives CAISGQGGAGNSPLHF.

This clone was found a few times. The genes are TRBV9 and TRBJ2-7, with D possibly TRBD2 on 6 matching bases. Trimming took 3 bases from V and 7 from J, leaving 17 bases between them. CDR1 is SGDLS, CDR2 YYNGEE, per germline. The CDR3 sequence is 14 residues long. The CDR3 region is CASSEAGLLGEQYF. The DNA for the CDR3 is TGTGCCAGCAGCGAAGCGGGCCTACTGGGAGAGCAGTACTTC.

The rearrangement uses TRBV7-3 and TRBJ2-7; D possibly corresponds to TRBD2 (6 bases). Germline V CDR1 and CDR2: SGHTA, FQGTGA. The CDR3 is 14 residues long. The V end was cut by 0 bases, the J end by 6 bases, with 12 bases between. The CDR3 here is CASSLTAGGSEQYF. The DNA of the CDR3 is TGTGCCAGCAGCTTAACGGCCGGGGGTTCCGAGCAGTACTTC. The variable domain in full, completed from reference TRBV7-3 and TRBJ2-7, reads GAGVSQTPSNKVTEKGKYVELRCDPISGHTALYWYRQSLGQGPEFLIYFQGTGAADDSGLPNDRFFAVRPEGSVSTLKIQRTERGDSAVYLCASSLTAGGSEQYFGPGTRLTVT.

This clone was detected a few times. The chain carries TRBV5-4 and TRBJ1-2; tentatively, D is TRBD1 (5 bases). In germline, CDR1 is SGHNT, CDR2 YYREEE (reference sequence). This CDR3 region has 14 residues. Trimming removed 4 bases at V and 7 bases at J, with 17 bases between. CDR3 region: CASSRFSGRGGYTF. CDR3 coding DNA: TGTGCCAGCAGCAGATTCTCAGGGAGGGGTGGCTACACCTTC. Based on the CDR3 plus reference TRBV5-4 and TRBJ1-2, the full variable domain is ETGVTQSPTHLIKTRGQQVTLRCSSQSGHNTVSWYQQALGQGPQFIFQYYREEENGRGNFPPRFSGLQFPNYSSELNVNALELDDSALYLCASSRFSGRGGYTFGSGTRLTVV.

The chain recombines TRBV28 with TRBJ1-2; TRBD1 matches 7 bases. V gave up 8 bases and J gave up 2 bases; unmatched junction bases: 8. Germline loops: CDR1 MDHEN, CDR2 SYDVKM. The CDR3 is 14 residues long. CDR3 sequence: CASVPQGLNYGYTF. CDR3 nucleotides: TGTGCCAGCGTGCCACAGGGGTTGAACTATGGCTACACCTTC.